This TCR beta chain stems from a study of T-cell reconstitution after alpha-beta-depleted transplantation in children. General observations from the study: Certain patients had high TCRbeta diversity at day 60, and it came from recipient T cells and thymic progenitors that survived.

CDR1 is SGHRS, CDR2 YFSETQ, per germline. The CDR3 runs to 15 residues. V lost 4 bases and J lost 0, with 13 bases in between. At least ten counts were recorded for this clonotype. No antigen is known for it. Unique molecular identifiers were incorporated during preparation of the TCRbeta library. TCRdb reprocessed the PCR reads via MiXCR and lists one record per CDR3 protein. This table holds several thousand distinct CDR3 sequences, roughly 15% found once. This clonotype was sampled from a patient under 10 years old who had a stem cell transplant for inherited bone marrow failure, so the T cells may come from the graft donor. Sample: PBMCs, mostly from graft donor cells, taken 180 days after TCRalphabeta/CD19-depleted stem cell transplant. The chain recombines TRBV5-1 with TRBJ1-1, with D hard to call. The CDR3 spells CASSPGPLLNTEAFF. The CDR3, as DNA: TGCGCCAGCAGCCCCGGACCGCTTTTGAACACTGAAGCTTTCTTT.